This T cell receptor (beta chain) was identified in a study of Ad26.COV2.S vaccination and SARS-CoV-2 variants (dated by TCRdb to the early 2020s). With regard to the full study: Vaccine-arm donors came from COV1001, a multicentre, randomized, double-blind, placebo-controlled phase I-IIa trial of Ad26.COV2.S in healthy adults. Ad26.COV2.S was administered intramuscularly at 5 x 10^10 or 1 x 10^11 viral particles, either as a single shot or as two shots given 56 days apart. TCRbeta repertoire sequencing was used to assess the specificity and breadth of SARS-CoV-2-reactive T cell receptors after Ad26.COV2.S vaccination. A total of approximately 30 samples were included in the TCR-sequenced set, comprising around 20 Ad26.COV2.S vaccine recipients, 5 placebo recipients and 8 SARS-CoV-2 convalescent individuals. Participants in the trial were split at random into five groups of five each, receiving low-dose or high-dose Ad26.COV2.S once or twice, or else placebo on both occasions. Blinding of investigators to trial group allocation was maintained during experiments and outcome assessment. The study at large found these results: It was noted by the authors that total T cell responses may have been underestimated by the TCR breadth and depth analyses. Higher spike-specific TCR breadth was observed in Ad26.COV2.S recipients than in placebo recipients (P = 0.0014). Vaccine and placebo recipients had comparable non-spike TCR breadth, which fits with the vaccine containing only spike. The study was not powered for comparison of responses between vaccine doses or regimens. After vaccination, spike-specific CD8+ and CD4+ T cell responses were reported to show substantial breadth.

According to the study, the label for this sample's treatment or condition signals: around 19 received Ad26.COV2.S at low or high dose, single or two shots; several received placebo; per-sample allocation not given. Repertoires of vaccine and placebo recipients were sequenced from samples collected on day 63 after the first injection. Between 29 July and 7 August 2020, Cohort 1b enrolled some 25 adults aged 18-55 years at one site in Boston, USA. Ad26.COV2.S was a replication-incompetent adenovirus type 26 vector that expressed a prefusion-stabilized SARS-CoV-2 spike protein derived from the original Wuhan strain. A note on this clone: Its antigen is unknown. No qualities accompany the bases; no much larger clone lies one base away.

TCRbeta CDR3 regions were sequenced with the immunoSEQ Assay. After extraction, genomic DNA underwent amplification by bias-controlled multiplex PCR, followed by high-throughput sequencing. For the original study's pipeline: To quantify the absolute abundance of every unique TCRbeta CDR3 region, sequences were collapsed and filtered. Usable DNA was measured by amplifying reference genes present in all nucleated cells, and TCRbeta template counts were normalized to that usable DNA to estimate T cell fraction. Repertoire TCRs were annotated as SARS-CoV-2-specific by exact matching of V gene, CDR3 amino acid sequence and J gene to a known reactive TCR set. MIRA supplied the reference SARS-CoV-2 TCR set, which was filtered for enrichment in COVID-19-positive ImmuneCODE repertoires so that public or cross-reactive TCRs were removed. Drawing on the MIRA antigens, annotated TCRs were analysed further at the level of specific ORF or position within ORF. Depth was the summed frequency of annotated unique rearrangements, while breadth was defined as annotated unique rearrangements over total unique productive rearrangements. Group comparisons of TCR breadth used two-sided Wilcoxon rank-sum tests. TCRdb limited this immuneACCESS table to in-frame rearrangements with V and J called. A share of clones is missing; checked studies link under half to unresolved V genes, and the rest is unexplained. V and J calls and clone size come straight from that table; D and trimming were deduced from the DNA. This sample is represented by about 680,000 clones; 80% to 90% of them were singletons. The ten largest clonotypes hold over 1.3% of the sample.

Sample: peripheral blood, taken in a trial of Ad26.COV2.S vaccine versus placebo. The clonotype originates from a person between 18 and 65 years old who received the Ad26.COV2.S COVID-19 vaccine or a placebo.

The DNA sequence is TGTGCCAGTAGTATCTCCAGGGGTCTATCAGCGGCCCAGCATTTT. Translation gives CASSISRGLSAAQHF. This receptor chain uses TRBV19 and TRBJ1-5; TRBD1 is a weak D gene call, 6 bases matching. Based on the germline V gene (reference sequence), the CDR1 and CDR2 sequences are LNHDA and SQIVND. Taken from cysteine to phenylalanine, the CDR3 has 15 residues. Kept here is only the CDR3 DNA, which spans 45 bases and is read in frame from base 1. V is pared back by 3 bases and J by 11 bases, with 20 bases lying between the germline termini.